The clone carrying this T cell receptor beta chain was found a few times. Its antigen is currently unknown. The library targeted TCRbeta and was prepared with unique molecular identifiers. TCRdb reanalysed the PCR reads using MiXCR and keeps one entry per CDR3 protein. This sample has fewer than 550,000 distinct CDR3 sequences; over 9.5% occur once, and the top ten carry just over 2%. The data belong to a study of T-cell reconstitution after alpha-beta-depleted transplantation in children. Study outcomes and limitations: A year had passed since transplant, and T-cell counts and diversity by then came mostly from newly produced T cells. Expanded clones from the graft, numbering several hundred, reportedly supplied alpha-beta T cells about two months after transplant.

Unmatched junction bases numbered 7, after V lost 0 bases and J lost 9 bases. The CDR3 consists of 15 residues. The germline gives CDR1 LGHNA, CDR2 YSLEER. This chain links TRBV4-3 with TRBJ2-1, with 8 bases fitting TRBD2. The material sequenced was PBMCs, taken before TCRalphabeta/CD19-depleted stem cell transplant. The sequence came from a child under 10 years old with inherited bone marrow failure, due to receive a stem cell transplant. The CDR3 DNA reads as TGCGCCAGCAGCCAAGATGAGCGGGGGACCGGTGAGCAGTTCTTC. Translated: CASSQDERGTGEQFF.